What follows is one TCR beta chain and its context. No antigen is known for it. Just one base apart from a much larger clone, this may be a read error. This sample's RNA came from whole unsorted tissue. Donors were chemotherapy-naive, newly diagnosed lung cancer surgical patients in China, August–late 2014. This sample is part of a study of tumor and adjacent non-tumor tissue in lung cancer. Turning to the study itself: There were 11 to 12 adenocarcinoma, a couple of squamous cell carcinoma and 1 small cell lung cancer cases. The study, taken as a whole, reports: Top 100 clones took a larger repertoire share in normal lung.

The CDR3 spans 17 residues. Germline assignment: CDR1 SGHRS and CDR2 YFSETQ. V lost 4 bases, J lost 0 bases, and 5 bases stayed unmatched. The library came from three nested PCR rounds adapted from ARM-PCR protocols. TCRdb reanalysed the multiplex PCR reads using MiXCR and keeps one entry per CDR3 protein. The sample lists over 110,000 distinct CDR3 sequences, 66% seen once, with roughly 18% in the top ten. The sequence came from a man aged 55 to 70 with small cell lung cancer. This chain joins TRBV5-1 and TRBJ2-1; TRBD2 matches 12 bases. Sequencing used lung tumor tissue. The CDR3 nucleotides are TGCGCCAGCAGCATGGGACTAGCGGGCTTCTCCTACAATGAGCAGTTCTTC. It translates to CASSMGLAGFSYNEQFF.